This T cell receptor (beta chain) comes out of a study of CXCR3-negative and CXCR3-positive naive CD8 T cells. Regarding the study as a whole: The study found more hydrophobic TRB CDR3s in CXCR3-positive naive cells than in CXCR3-negative naive cells. TRBV-TRBJ usage was alike in naive CXCR3-negative and CXCR3-positive cells but differed in memory cells. Cryopreservation partially decreased CXCR3 expression, and most assays used fresh PBMCs.

CDR3 length: 15 amino acids. Germline CDR1 is SGHVS and CDR2 is FQNEAQ. Carrying UMI labels, the TRB cDNA libraries were prepared through 5' RACE. After re-calling the 5' RACE reads, TCRdb lists one entry per CDR3 protein, DNA absent. This sample carries under 150,000 distinct CDR3 sequences, with roughly 0.39% going to the ten biggest clones. CD45RO-CCR7+CD27+CD95- was the phenotype of naive CD8+ T cells. To note about this clonotype: Its matching antigen is unknown.

The receptor was derived from a human donor in good health. Some clones in this sample may be carry-over from other donors' samples. The chain links TRBV7-8 to TRBJ1-5; TCRdb outputs TRBD1, but without DNA this stays unchecked. Sequenced input: naive CXCR3+ CD8+ T cells from blood. Noted subset: CD45RO-CCR7+CD27+CD95- naive CD8+ T cells expressing CXCR3 (TNR3+). The CDR3 sequence: CASSLDPQSNQPQHF.